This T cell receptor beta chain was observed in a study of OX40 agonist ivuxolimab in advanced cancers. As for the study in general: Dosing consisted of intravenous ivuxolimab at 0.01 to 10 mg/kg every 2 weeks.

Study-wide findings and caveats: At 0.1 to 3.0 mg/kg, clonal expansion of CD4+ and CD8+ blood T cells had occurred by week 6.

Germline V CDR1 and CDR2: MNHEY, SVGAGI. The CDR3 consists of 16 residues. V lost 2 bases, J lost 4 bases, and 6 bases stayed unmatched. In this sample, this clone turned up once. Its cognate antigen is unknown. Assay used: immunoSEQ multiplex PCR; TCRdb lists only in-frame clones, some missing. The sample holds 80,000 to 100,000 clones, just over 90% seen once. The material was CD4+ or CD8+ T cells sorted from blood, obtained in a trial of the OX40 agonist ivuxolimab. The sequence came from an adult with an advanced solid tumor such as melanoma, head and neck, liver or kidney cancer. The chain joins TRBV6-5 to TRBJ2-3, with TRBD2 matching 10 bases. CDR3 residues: CASSYRSGGASDTQYF. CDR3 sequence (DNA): TGTGCCAGCAGTTACCGAAGCGGGGGGGCGTCAGATACGCAGTATTTT.